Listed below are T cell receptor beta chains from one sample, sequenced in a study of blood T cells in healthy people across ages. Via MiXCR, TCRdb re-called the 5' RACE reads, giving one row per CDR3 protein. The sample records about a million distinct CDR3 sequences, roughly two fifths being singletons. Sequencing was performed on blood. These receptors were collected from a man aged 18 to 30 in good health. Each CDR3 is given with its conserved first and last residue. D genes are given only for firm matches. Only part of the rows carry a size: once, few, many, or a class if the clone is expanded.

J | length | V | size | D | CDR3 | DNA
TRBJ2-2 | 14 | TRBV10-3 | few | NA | CAISEWDFTGELFF | TGTGCCATCAGTGAGTGGGACTTCACCGGGGAGCTGTTTTTT
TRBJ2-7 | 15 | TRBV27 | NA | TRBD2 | CASGPPGGRYYEQYF | TGTGCCAGCGGTCCTCCGGGAGGAAGGTACTACGAGCAGTACTTC
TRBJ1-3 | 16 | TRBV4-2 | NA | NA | CANSQETAGSGNTIYF | TGTGCCAACAGCCAAGAAACAGCAGGGTCCGGAAACACCATATATTTT
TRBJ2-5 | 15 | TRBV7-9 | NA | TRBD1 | CASSLSGTGQETQYF | TGTGCCAGCAGCTTATCAGGGACAGGGCAAGAGACCCAGTACTTC
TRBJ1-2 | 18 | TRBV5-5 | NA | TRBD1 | CASSLTGTGGVGVNGYTF | TGTGCCAGCAGCTTAACCGGGACAGGGGGCGTAGGAGTAAATGGCTACACCTTC
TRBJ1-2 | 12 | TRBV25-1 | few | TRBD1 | CASKGTDGGYTF | TGTGCCAGCAAAGGGACAGACGGTGGCTACACCTTC
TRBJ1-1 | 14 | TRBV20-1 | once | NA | CSASRGISNTEAFF | TGCAGTGCTAGTCGAGGGATTTCAAACACTGAAGCTTTCTTT
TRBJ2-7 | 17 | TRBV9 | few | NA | CASSVAFTVGKSYEQYF | TGTGCCAGCAGCGTAGCTTTTACGGTCGGAAAGTCCTACGAGCAGTACTTC
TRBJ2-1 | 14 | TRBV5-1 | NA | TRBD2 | CASITSGGGNEQFF | TGCGCCAGCATTACTAGCGGGGGGGGCAATGAGCAGTTCTTC
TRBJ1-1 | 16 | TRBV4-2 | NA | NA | CASSQDGRDMNTEAFF | TGTGCCAGCAGCCAAGATGGCAGAGACATGAACACTGAAGCTTTCTTT
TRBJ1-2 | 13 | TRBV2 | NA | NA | CASGAPSSYGYTF | TGTGCCAGCGGGGCTCCATCCAGCTATGGCTACACCTTC
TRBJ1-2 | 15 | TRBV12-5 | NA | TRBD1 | CASGLRTGINYGYTF | TGTGCTAGTGGCCTCAGGACAGGGATCAACTATGGCTACACCTTC
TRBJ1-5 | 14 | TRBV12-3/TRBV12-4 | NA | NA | CASSFRRDNQPQHF | TGTGCCAGCAGTTTTCGGCGGGACAATCAGCCCCAGCATTTT
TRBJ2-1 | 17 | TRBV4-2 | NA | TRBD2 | CASSQRYRGEVYSEQFF | TGTGCCAGCAGCCAACGATATCGGGGGGAGGTCTACAGTGAGCAGTTCTTC
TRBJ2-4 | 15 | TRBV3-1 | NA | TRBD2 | CASSQDRAGGLEQYF | TGTGCCAGCAGCCAAGATAGGGCGGGGGGGCTTGAGCAGTACTTC
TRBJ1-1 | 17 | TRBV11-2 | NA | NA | CASSLGEAALMNTEAFF | TGTGCCAGCAGCTTAGGGGAAGCAGCCTTGATGAACACTGAAGCTTTCTTT
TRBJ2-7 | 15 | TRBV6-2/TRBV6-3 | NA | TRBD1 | CASSRTGVANNEQYF | TGTGCTAGCAGTCGCACAGGGGTCGCAAACAATGAGCAGTACTTC
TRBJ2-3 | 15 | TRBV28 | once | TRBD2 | CASSLPSGGADTQYF | TGTGCCAGCAGTTTACCTAGCGGGGGCGCAGATACGCAGTATTTT
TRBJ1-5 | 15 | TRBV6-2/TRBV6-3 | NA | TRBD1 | CASTIDRDSNQPQHF | TGTGCCAGCACTATCGACAGGGATAGCAATCAGCCCCAGCATTTT
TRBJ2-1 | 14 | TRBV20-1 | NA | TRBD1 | CSAAGQGARNEQFF | TGCAGTGCTGCGGGACAGGGGGCGCGAAATGAGCAGTTCTTC
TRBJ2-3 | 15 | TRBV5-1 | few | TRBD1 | CASSPRGQYTDTQYF | TGCGCCAGCAGCCCAAGGGGACAGTACACAGATACGCAGTATTTT
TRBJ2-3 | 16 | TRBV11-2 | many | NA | CASSLHPAGSTDTQYF | TGTGCCAGCAGCCTCCATCCGGCGGGGAGCACAGATACGCAGTATTTT
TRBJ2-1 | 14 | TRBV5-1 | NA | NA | CASSSGRLTNEQFF | TGCGCCAGCAGCTCGGGACGGCTTACGAATGAGCAGTTCTTC
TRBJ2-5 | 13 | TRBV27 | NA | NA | CASSPGWRETQYF | TGTGCCAGCAGTCCAGGTTGGAGAGAGACCCAGTACTTC
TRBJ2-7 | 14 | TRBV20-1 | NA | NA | CSALTNKNTYEQYF | TGCAGTGCGCTGACCAATAAAAACACCTACGAGCAGTACTTC
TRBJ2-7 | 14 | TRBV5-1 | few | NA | CASSFGPGSYEQYF | TGCGCCAGCAGCTTCGGTCCAGGGTCCTACGAGCAGTACTTC
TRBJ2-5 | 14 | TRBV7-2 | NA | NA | CANSLTRLEETQYF | TGTGCCAACAGCCTAACCCGACTCGAAGAGACCCAGTACTTC
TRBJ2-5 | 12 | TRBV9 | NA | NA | CASSPQGWTQYF | TGTGCCAGCAGCCCCCAGGGATGGACCCAGTACTTC
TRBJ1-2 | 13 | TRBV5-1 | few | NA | CASSYTAEGGYTF | TGCGCCAGCAGCTATACCGCTGAGGGTGGCTACACCTTC